A single sample is the source of the 14 T cell receptor beta chains below, sequenced in a study of control samples from healthy donors and cancer patients. Sequencing used immunoSEQ multiplex PCR; TCRdb keeps in-frame clones, though not all of them. The sample lists roughly 95,000 clones; around nine tenths were seen once. The sample comprised blood. The receptors were sampled from a human donor in good health. The donor label of this sample is uncertain.

This rearrangement joins TRBV7-2 to TRBJ2-3; D is unresolved. The CDR3 spans 13 residues. V was trimmed by 8 bases and J by 4 bases, leaving 13 bases between them. Looked up from germline, CDR1 is SGHTA and CDR2 is FQGNSA. CDR3 nucleotide sequence: TGTGCCAGCCGATCGGGCATCGCAGATACGCAGTATTTT. Protein sequence: CASRSGIADTQYF.

V gene TRBV10-3 combines with J gene TRBJ1-3, with TRBD1 matching over 7 bases. V shed 2 bases and J 2 bases; nucleotides not matched to a gene: 0. Germline V gene data show CDR1 as ENHRY and CDR2 as SYGVKD. The CDR3 length is 14 residues. CDR3 loop: CAISETGAGNTIYF. The DNA for the CDR3 is TGTGCCATCAGTGAGACAGGGGCTGGAAACACCATATATTTT.

The chain has TRBV28 and TRBJ2-7; TRBD2 matches 7 bases. J gave up 1 base and V 10 bases, and 7 bases lay outside the gene matches. Germline values: CDR1 MDHEN, CDR2 SYDVKM. This CDR3 spans 13 amino acids. The CDR3 DNA is TGTGCCACGAACCGGGGGGATTCCTACGAGCAGTACTTC. Translation: CATNRGDSYEQYF. Drawing the rest from reference TRBV28 and TRBJ2-7, the complete variable domain is DVKVTQSSRYLVKRTGEKVFLECVQDMDHENMFWYRQDPGLGLRLIYFSYDVKMKEKGDIPEGYSVSREKKERFSLILESASTNQTSMYLCATNRGDSYEQYFGPGTRLTVT.

This clone was recorded once. This chain joins TRBV12-5 and TRBJ2-5, with D perhaps matching TRBD1 (6 bases). CDR1 and CDR2 from the germline V gene are LGHNT and FRNRAP. Trimming pared 1 base from V and 0 bases from J, leaving 12 bases between. This CDR3 has 16 amino acids. The CDR3 coding sequence is TGTGCTAGTGGTTTGGAAAGGACAGACAACCAAGAGACCCAGTACTTC. It translates to CASGLERTDNQETQYF.

The chain employs TRBV5-1 and TRBJ1-5; D gene uncertain. CDR1 is SGHRS and CDR2 is YFSETQ in the germline V gene. V was clipped by 0 bases and J by 0 bases, with 7 bases between them. This CDR3 comprises 15 residues. For the CDR3, the DNA is TGCGCCAGCAGCTTGGAAGGACTTAGCAATCAGCCCCAGCATTTT. It is translated as CASSLEGLSNQPQHF.

The V and J genes are TRBV10-1 and TRBJ1-2; TRBD1 is a possible D gene (6 bases). The V end was cut by 2 bases, the J end by 8 bases, with 12 bases between. CDR3 length: 13 residues. Germline V gives CDR1 WNHNN, CDR2 SYGVQD (reference sequence). The CDR3 region has the DNA TGCGCCAGCAGTGAGCAATTAACAGGGGGCTACACCTTC. Its protein is CASSEQLTGGYTF.

As for this clone: One end of the junction is discordant with germline, which a read error may explain. This chain uses TRBV4-3 with TRBJ1-1, with D possibly being TRBD1 (5 bases). The CDR3 extends over 15 amino acids. The germline CDR1 and CDR2 sequences are LGHNA and YSLEER. DNA for the CDR3: TGCGCCACCAGCCCGGGGGGGGGACCAAACACTGAAGCTTTCTTT. It encodes CATSPGGGPNTEAFF.

V is TRBV30 and J is TRBJ1-1; D is unclear. Trimming left V 3 bases short and J 7 bases short, with 12 bases between. Per germline, CDR1 GTSNPN and CDR2 SVGIG (reference sequence). The CDR3 sequence is 12 residues long. Here the CDR3 DNA reads TGTGCCTGGAGCAGAGGAGTAGTTGAAGCTTTCTTT. Translating gives CAWSRGVVEAFF. Supplemented by reference TRBV30 and TRBJ1-1, the full variable domain reads SQTIHQWPATLVQPVGSPLSLECTVEGTSNPNLYWYRQAAGRGLQLLFYSVGIGQISSEVPQNLSASRPQDRQFILSSKKLLLSDSGFYLCAWSRGVVEAFFGQGTRLTVV.

The chain is built from TRBV19 and TRBJ2-2, with D perhaps given as TRBD1 or TRBD2 (6 bases each). This CDR3 comprises 16 residues. Per the germline V gene, CDR1 is LNHDA and CDR2 is SQIVND (reference sequence). Trimming removed 4 bases from V and 4 bases from J, with 16 bases in between. The CDR3 bases are TGTGCCAGTAGTAGCGGGACATTAGCACTCACCGGGGAGCTGTTTTTT. Translating it yields CASSSGTLALTGELFF.

The chain joins TRBV6-6 to TRBJ1-4; unclear D gene. The CDR3 contains 16 residues. Looked up from germline, CDR1 is MNHNY and CDR2 is SVGAGI (reference sequence). V lost 6 bases and J lost 0, with 14 bases in between. The CDR3, as DNA: TGTGCCAGCAGGGCAGACCTCTATGCAACTAATGAAAAACTGTTTTTT. The encoded protein is CASRADLYATNEKLFF.

The genes are TRBV7-8 and TRBJ1-1; 7 bases are shared with TRBD1. The germline V gene encodes CDR1 SGHVS and CDR2 FQNEAQ. Germline trimming cut 5 bases from V and 1 base from J; bases unmatched to any gene: 1. This CDR3 is 13 amino acids long. This CDR3 reads CASSRDRNTEAFF. DNA of the CDR3: TGTGCCAGCAGCCGGGACAGGAACACTGAAGCTTTCTTT.

V usage is TRBV11-2 and J usage is TRBJ2-7; TRBD1 might be the D (6 bases). V was cut by 5 bases and J by 2 bases, with 13 bases left in between. Germline-derived CDR1 and CDR2 are SGHAT and FQNNGV. The CDR3 runs to 14 residues. The CDR3 loop is CASSLQGFTYEQYF. The CDR3 nucleotides are TGTGCCAGCAGCCTCCAGGGGTTCACCTACGAGCAGTACTTC.

This chain uses TRBV6-6 with TRBJ2-3, with D perhaps matching TRBD2 (5 bases). The V gene's germline CDR1 is MNHNY and CDR2 SVGAGI (reference sequence). This CDR3 is built from 15 residues. V was cut by 6 bases and J by 4 bases, with 17 bases left in between. For the CDR3, the DNA is TGTGCCAGCAGCCCGGACTTCACTTATGCAGATACGCAGTATTTT. It encodes CASSPDFTYADTQYF.

The chain is built from TRBV6-2 or TRBV6-3 and TRBJ1-1; no firm D call. V lost 5 bases and J lost 5, with 9 bases in between. Germline V lookup: CDR1 MNHEY, CDR2 SVGEGT. CDR3 length equals 12 residues. The CDR3: CASSRGRTEAFF. The DNA of the CDR3 is TGTGCCAGCAGTCGTGGACGGACTGAAGCTTTCTTT.